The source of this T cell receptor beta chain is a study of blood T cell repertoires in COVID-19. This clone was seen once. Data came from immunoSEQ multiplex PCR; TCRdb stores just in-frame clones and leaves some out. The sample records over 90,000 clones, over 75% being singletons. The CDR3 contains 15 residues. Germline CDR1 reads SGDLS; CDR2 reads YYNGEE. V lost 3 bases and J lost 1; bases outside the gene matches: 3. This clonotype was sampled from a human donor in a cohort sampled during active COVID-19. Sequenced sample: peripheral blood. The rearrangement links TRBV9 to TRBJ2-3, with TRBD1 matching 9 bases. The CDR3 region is CASSARDRGTDTQYF. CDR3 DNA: TGTGCCAGCAGCGCCCGGGACAGGGGCACAGATACGCAGTATTTT.